Each of the 14 T cell receptor beta chains below was sequenced from the same sample in a study of prognosis after radiotherapy for stage I lung cancer (dated by TCRdb to the early 2020s). These reads were obtained on an Illumina HiSeq 3000. Two rounds of multiplex PCR were performed to amplify the TCR beta CDR3 region from genomic DNA. The first PCR round used primers specific to each TRBV and TRBJ gene, with sequences filed in Chinese patent CN105087789A. TCRdb trimmed the raw reads at Q25, called clones with MiXCR and kept productive beta chains. Rows are combined by CDR3 protein, so each entry shows the most common genes and DNA. Here the sample has around 20,000 distinct CDR3 sequences; about three fifths occur a single time. Together, the top ten hold roughly 27% of the sample. Sequenced material: PBMCs, taken before or after stereotactic body radiation therapy (not recorded which). The receptor source for this set is a donor aged 50 or older with non-small cell lung cancer.

As regards this clonotype: An end of the junction does not agree with germline; a read error may underlie this. The chain joins TRBV7-9 to TRBJ2-1, with D tentatively TRBD1 (6 bases). The CDR3 consists of 13 residues. From germline, CDR1 is SEHNR and CDR2 FQNEAQ (reference sequence). The CDR3 reads CASSSGTSYEQFF. The CDR3 coding sequence is TGTGCCAGTAGCTCCGGGACATCCTATGAGCAGTTCTTC.

By its share, this clonotype is medium-sized (0.01 to 0.1%). V and J are TRBV28 and TRBJ1-2, with 9 bases identical to TRBD1. The V gene end was trimmed by 4 bases and the J gene end by 6 bases; junction bases not matched to a gene: 9. The CDR3 is 15 residues long. The germline V gene has CDR1 MDHEN and CDR2 SYDVKM. CDR3 nucleotides: TGTGCCAGCAGTTCCCCCGGGACAGGGTATAATGGCTACACCTTC. Its translation is CASSSPGTGYNGYTF.

As to this clonotype: A far larger clone lies a single base away; this is likely a read error. This chain links TRBV11-3 with TRBJ2-5; 8 bases are shared with TRBD1. The J call may be incorrect, as the DNA end agrees better with TRBJ2-7. The CDR3 totals 19 residues. Germline V gives CDR1 SGHNT, CDR2 YENEEA. Here the CDR3 DNA reads TGTGCCAGCAGCTCCTTGTCCCTGGACAGGGAGTGGGTAGTCTACGAGCAGTACTTC. Protein product: CASSSLSLDREWVVYEQYF.

The rearrangement joins TRBV15 to TRBJ1-1; a possible D gene is TRBD1 (5 bases). Trimming left V 7 bases short and J 0 bases short, with 18 bases between. This CDR3 comprises 16 residues. CDR1 is LNHNV, CDR2 YYDKDF, per germline (reference sequence). The CDR3 DNA reads as TGTGCCACCATCAGGGTCGGCTTGGGTATGAACACTGAAGCTTTCTTT. This translates into CATIRVGLGMNTEAFF.

The V gene is TRBV30, the J gene TRBJ1-2; D unclear. Germline-derived CDR1 and CDR2 are GTSNPN and SVGIG (reference sequence). The ends were cut back, 8 bases at V and 0 bases at J, with 13 bases in the middle. The CDR3 contains 13 residues. The CDR3 reads CAGPGETNYGYTF. The CDR3 DNA is TGTGCCGGCCCCGGCGAAACTAACTATGGCTACACCTTC.

This clonotype has at least ten counts. V is TRBV7-9 and J is TRBJ1-2; 10 bases align to TRBD1. V dropped 5 bases and J dropped 6; count of bases not matched to a gene: 9. Germline-derived CDR1 and CDR2 are SEHNR and FQNEAQ (reference sequence). This CDR3 is built from 15 residues. The CDR3, as DNA: TGTGCCAGCAGCGAGGGACAGGGGAGGGTGCATGGCTACACCTTC. Its translation is CASSEGQGRVHGYTF.

Comments on this clonotype: This likely came from a read error, as a far larger clone is one base away. V and J are TRBV6-4 and TRBJ1-2, with D maybe TRBD1 (6 bases). Germline V CDR1 and CDR2: MRHNA, SNTAGT. Trimming stripped 10 bases from V and 5 bases from J, with 29 bases between. This CDR3 is built from 17 residues. The CDR3 spells CATIGQRQGPNKYGYTF. For the CDR3, the DNA is TGTGCCACGATAGGACAGCGCCAAGGGCCAAATAAATATGGCTACACCTTC.

The rearrangement joins TRBV20-1 to TRBJ2-7, with TRBD2 matching 7 bases. CDR3 length: 12 amino acids. J gave up 2 bases and V 4 bases, and 2 bases lay outside the gene matches. Germline values: CDR1 DFQATT, CDR2 SNEGSKA (reference sequence). In nucleotides, the CDR3 is TGCAGTGCTACCGGGGGGACCTACGAGCAGTACTTC. As protein: CSATGGTYEQYF.

This clonotype was recorded at least ten times. This chain connects TRBV12-3 or TRBV12-4 to TRBJ1-1; D is unresolved. The CDR3 has 11 amino acids. The germline V and J ends were trimmed by 7 bases and 6 bases, with 9 bases remaining between them. The CDR3 loop is CASTVRSEAFF. CDR3 DNA: TGTGCCAGCACAGTTCGGTCTGAAGCTTTCTTT.

This clonotype has a count of ten or more. This sequence joins TRBV28 and TRBJ2-6; D is ambiguous. Between the trimmed V and J ends, which lost 4 bases and 0 bases, there was a span of 10 bases. Germline values: CDR1 MDHEN, CDR2 SYDVKM. The CDR3 length is 16 residues. The CDR3 region has the DNA TGTGCCAGCAGTTCAACCCCCGGCTCTGGGGCCAACGTCCTGACTTTC. Amino acids: CASSSTPGSGANVLTF.

This clonotype is classed as medium-sized. The chain has TRBV20-1 and TRBJ1-6; D remains unclear. The CDR3 runs 14 residues. Trimming pared 6 bases from V and 7 bases from J, leaving 16 bases between. Germline V CDR1 and CDR2: DFQATT, SNEGSKA (reference sequence). CDR3 protein: CSAPEGIPNSPLHF. CDR3 sequence (DNA): TGCAGTGCCCCTGAGGGTATACCCAATTCACCCCTCCACTTT.

This clonotype was seen a single time. J is TRBJ2-1 and V is TRBV9, with D maybe TRBD2 (5 bases). The CDR3 length is 15 residues. CDR1 and CDR2 (germline): SGDLS, YYNGEE. Trimming stripped 0 bases from V and 6 bases from J, with 13 bases between. CDR3 protein: CASSVGSLARNEQFF. In DNA form, the CDR3 reads TGTGCCAGCAGCGTAGGGTCGCTAGCTCGCAATGAGCAGTTCTTC.

The gene calls are TRBV5-1 and TRBJ1-1; 7 bases map to TRBD1. V lost 4 bases and J lost 6; bases outside the gene matches: 21. Germline V gives CDR1 SGHRS, CDR2 YFSETQ. This CDR3 is built from 18 residues. CDR3 in amino acids: CASSINPLTGVNVAEAFF. CDR3 in DNA: TGCGCCAGCAGCATAAATCCCCTTACAGGGGTGAACGTGGCTGAAGCTTTCTTT.

This clonotype came up a few times. The CDR3 sequence is CASSLGEVNEQFF. CDR3 coding DNA: TGTGCCAGCAGCTTAGGGGAGGTGAATGAGCAGTTCTTC. V and J are TRBV11-3 and TRBJ2-1, with D possibly matching TRBD2 (6 bases). Germline V CDR1 and CDR2: SGHNT, YENEEA. Trimming took 1 base from V and 7 from J, leaving 8 bases between them. This CDR3 has 13 amino acids.